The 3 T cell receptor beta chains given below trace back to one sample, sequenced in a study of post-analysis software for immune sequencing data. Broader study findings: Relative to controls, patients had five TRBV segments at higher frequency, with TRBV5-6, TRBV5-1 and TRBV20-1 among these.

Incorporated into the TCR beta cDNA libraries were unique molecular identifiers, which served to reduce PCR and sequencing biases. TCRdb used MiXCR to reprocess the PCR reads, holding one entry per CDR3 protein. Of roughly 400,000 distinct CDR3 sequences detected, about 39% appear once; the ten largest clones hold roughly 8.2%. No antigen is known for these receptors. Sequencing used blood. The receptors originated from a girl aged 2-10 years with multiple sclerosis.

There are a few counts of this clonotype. The CDR3 DNA reads TGTGCCATCAGTGAAGCCGATACCTACGAGCAGTACTTC. It is translated as CAISEADTYEQYF. This chain uses TRBV10-3 with TRBJ2-7; D is unresolved. Germline CDR1 is ENHRY and CDR2 is SYGVKD. CDR3 size: 13 residues. V shed 3 bases and J shed 2 bases, with 8 bases lying between them.

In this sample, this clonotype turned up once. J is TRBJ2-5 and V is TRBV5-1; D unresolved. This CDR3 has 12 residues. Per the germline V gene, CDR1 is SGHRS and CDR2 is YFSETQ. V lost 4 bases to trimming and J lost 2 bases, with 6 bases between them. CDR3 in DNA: TGCGCCAGCAGCATCCAACAAGAGACCCAGTACTTC. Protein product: CASSIQQETQYF.

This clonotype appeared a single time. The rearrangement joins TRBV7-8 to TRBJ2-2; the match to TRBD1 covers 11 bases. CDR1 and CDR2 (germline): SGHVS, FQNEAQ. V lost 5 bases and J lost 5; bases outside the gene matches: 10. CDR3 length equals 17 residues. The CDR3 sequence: CASSLRTGGARTGELFF. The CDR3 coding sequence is TGTGCCAGCAGCCTTCGGACAGGGGGCGCGCGGACCGGGGAGCTGTTTTTT.